These T cell receptor beta chains were read from a single sample in a study of T cell responses to AZD1222 COVID-19 vaccine. Profiling relied on immunoSEQ multiplex PCR, and the TCRdb table lists in-frame clones only, not all of them. The sample has around 100,000 clones; around 87% are singletons. Here the sequenced sample was peripheral blood, taken on day 0 of MenACWY control vaccination. These receptors originate from an adult in good health. CDR3s leave out the opening cysteine and the closing phenylalanine or tryptophan.

j_gene	v_gene	CDR3aa
TRBJ2-2	TRBV4-1	ASSQVGSTGELF
TRBJ2-3	TRBV19	ASTGGIYTDTQY
TRBJ2-7	TRBV28	ASRIGGLADYEQY
TRBJ2-7	TRBV29-1	SVWIAEQY
TRBJ1-4	TRBV15	ATSREGVAGPEWEKLF
TRBJ1-5	TRBV19	ASSIMAERLGAQH
TRBJ2-7	TRBV7-2	ASSLVGTRGRYEQY
TRBJ2-7	TRBV5-4	ASSLTQGHKEQY
TRBJ2-4	TRBV7-2	ASSLSVAKNIQY
TRBJ2-3	TRBV7-9	ASSFSLAGWGTDTQY
TRBJ1-1	TRBV9	ASSERGDSYTEAF
TRBJ2-1	TRBV28	ASIPAGRVIDEQF
TRBJ2-4	TRBV5-8	ASSLGQGATKNIQY
TRBJ1-2	TRBV7-2	ASRTSRGHLGDYGYT
TRBJ2-7	TRBV3-1/TRBV3-2	ASSQASGRVHEQY